The TCR beta chain described here comes from a study of T-cell memory formation after mild COVID-19. Study-wide background: TCR clusters were mostly donor specific.

V lost 6 bases and J lost 2; bases outside the gene matches: 8. The CDR3 is 16 residues long. Study observations and caveats: Cross-reactive memory apparently joined, as some responding clones appeared in pre-infection memory.

This clonotype was counted many times. Its antigen is unidentified. Via MiXCR, TCRdb re-called the 5' RACE reads, giving one row per CDR3 protein. The data show about 110,000 distinct CDR3 sequences, approximately 13% seen once. Specimen: PBMCs or a T cell subset sorted from them (not recorded which). This sequence was found in an adult woman who had mild COVID-19 (a few samples of this study predate the infection). Cell type and time point are not known. V and J are TRBV12-3 or TRBV12-4 and TRBJ2-1; 9 positions match TRBD2. In DNA, the CDR3 is TGTGCCAGCAGCAACCCGACTAGCGGACCCTACAATGAGCAGTTCTTC. Its translation is CASSNPTSGPYNEQFF.